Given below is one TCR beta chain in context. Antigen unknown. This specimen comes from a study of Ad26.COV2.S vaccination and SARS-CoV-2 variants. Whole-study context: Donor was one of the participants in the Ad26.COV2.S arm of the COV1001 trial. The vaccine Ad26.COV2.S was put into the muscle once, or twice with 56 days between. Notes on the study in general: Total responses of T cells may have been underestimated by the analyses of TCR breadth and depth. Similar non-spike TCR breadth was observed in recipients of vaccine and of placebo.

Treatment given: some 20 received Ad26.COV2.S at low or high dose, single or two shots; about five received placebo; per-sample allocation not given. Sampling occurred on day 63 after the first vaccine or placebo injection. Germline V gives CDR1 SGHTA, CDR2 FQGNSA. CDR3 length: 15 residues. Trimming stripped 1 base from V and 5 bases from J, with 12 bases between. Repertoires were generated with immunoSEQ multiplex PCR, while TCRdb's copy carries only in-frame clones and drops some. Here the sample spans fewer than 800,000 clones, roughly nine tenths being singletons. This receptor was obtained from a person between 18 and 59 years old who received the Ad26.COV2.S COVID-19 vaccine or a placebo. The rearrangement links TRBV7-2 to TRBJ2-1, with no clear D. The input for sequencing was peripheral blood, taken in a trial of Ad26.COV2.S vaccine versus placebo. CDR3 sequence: CASSLESTHNNEQFF. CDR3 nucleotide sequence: TGTGCCAGCAGCTTAGAATCGACACATAACAATGAGCAGTTCTTC. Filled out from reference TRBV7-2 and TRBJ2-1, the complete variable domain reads GAGVSQSPSNKVTEKGKDVELRCDPISGHTALYWYRQSLGQGLEFLIYFQGNSAPDKSGLPSDRFSAERTGGSVSTLTIQRTQQEDSAVYLCASSLESTHNNEQFFGPGTRLTVL.